The clone carrying this T cell receptor beta chain was counted ten times or more. Antigen specificity is unknown. The sample belongs to a study of response to subunit inactivated influenza vaccine. The study's findings and limits: Every seasonal influenza vaccination brings in few new T cells, the authors suggested.

TCRdb processed the RT-PCR reads anew with MiXCR; each CDR3 protein has one entry. The data contain over 400,000 distinct CDR3 sequences, over 9.5% of them seen just once; the ten biggest clones take up about 12%. Germline V gene lookup returns CDR1 DFQATT and CDR2 SNEGSKA (reference sequence). The CDR3 totals 13 residues. V gave up 4 bases and J gave up 4 bases, with 11 bases separating them. The chain combines TRBV20-1 with TRBJ2-1; D not resolved. Sequencing used PBMCs from blood, obtained around seven weeks after vaccination. The receptor's source is a man aged 50-60 years who received an inactivated influenza vaccine. Here the CDR3 DNA reads TGCAGTGCTACGGTCTTCCGTTACAATGAGCAGTTCTTC. It translates to CSATVFRYNEQFF.